These T cell receptor beta chains were read from a single sample in a study. One entry per CDR3 protein results from TCRdb running MiXCR on the RT-PCR reads. The table lists about 700,000 distinct CDR3 sequences, more than 13% of them singletons. The sequenced sample was memory CD4+ T cells from blood. Receptor source: a female donor in good health, serving as a healthy control. Both conserved end residues are part of each CDR3. The D gene is left open where the match is weak. Only some rows state a clone size, as once, few, many or a class for expanded clones.

>few|TRBJ1-4|TRBD1|TRBV15
TGTGCCACCAGGAGGGACAGGGTGAATGAAAAACTGTTTTTT
CATRRDRVNEKLFF
>many|TRBJ2-7|NA|TRBV15
TGTGCCACCAGCAGAGAACTCGGACAGACCTACGAGCAGTACTTC
CATSRELGQTYEQYF
>many|TRBJ2-7|TRBD2|TRBV6-5
TGTGCCAGCAGTTACTCCGTAGCGGGAGTTGACACCTACGAGCAGTACTTC
CASSYSVAGVDTYEQYF
>many|TRBJ2-7|NA|TRBV10-3
TGTGCCATCAGTGAGTTCAGCGCCACCTACGAGCAGTACTTC
CAISEFSATYEQYF
>many|TRBJ1-3|TRBD1|TRBV5-1
TGCGCCAGCAGCACGGGACAGGAAAATGGAAACACCATATATTTT
CASSTGQENGNTIYF
>few|TRBJ2-5|TRBD2|TRBV28
TGTGCCAGCAGTCCAAGCGGGGGGATCGTTGGGGAGACCCAGTACTTC
CASSPSGGIVGETQYF
>NA|TRBJ1-5|NA|TRBV6-2/TRBV6-3
TGTGCCAGCAGTTCACGACAGAAATATAGCAATCAGCCCCAGCATTTT
CASSSRQKYSNQPQHF
>many|TRBJ2-3|TRBD2|TRBV29-1
TGCAGCGTTGAGTTATTAAGCGGGAGTGTCACAGATACGCAGTATTTT
CSVELLSGSVTDTQYF
>NA|TRBJ2-7|TRBD1|TRBV30
TGTGCCTGGGTCGACAGGGGCACCTCCTACGAGCAGTACTTC
CAWVDRGTSYEQYF
>NA|TRBJ1-1|NA|TRBV7-9
TGTGCCAGCAGCGGCAGCCTTGAAGCTTTCTTT
CASSGSLEAFF
>many|TRBJ2-5|NA|TRBV7-2
TGTGCCAGCAGCCGAGGGGTCAGCCTTACCGAAGAGACCCAGTACTTC
CASSRGVSLTEETQYF
>many|TRBJ2-5|NA|TRBV7-9
TGTGCCAGCAGCTTAGCTTTTGGGGGTCAAGAGACCCAGTACTTC
CASSLAFGGQETQYF
>few|TRBJ2-7|NA|TRBV5-1
TGCGCCAGCGGACGGGACGACGGACCCTACGAGCAGTACTTC
CASGRDDGPYEQYF
>many|TRBJ2-7|TRBD2|TRBV11-2
TGTGCCAGCAGCTTAGGACTAGCGGCGACGTACGAGCAGTACTTC
CASSLGLAATYEQYF
>NA|TRBJ2-1|TRBD2|TRBV28
TGTGCCAGCAGCCCGGGACTAGCGGGAGGGCCGAAGAATGAGCAGTTCTTC
CASSPGLAGGPKNEQFF
>NA|TRBJ1-1|NA|TRBV28
TGTGCCAGCAGTTCCCACGGGGGGCTGAGCACTGAAGCTTTCTTT
CASSSHGGLSTEAFF
>few|TRBJ1-2|TRBD1|TRBV5-5
TGTGCCAGCAGCCCCCAGGGGGCAGGGCTAAACTATGGCTACACCTTC
CASSPQGAGLNYGYTF
>NA|TRBJ2-1|TRBD1|TRBV30
TGTGCCTGGAGACAGGGGGCTGGTGAGCAGTTCTTC
CAWRQGAGEQFF
>few|TRBJ1-1|NA|TRBV7-2
TGTGCCAGCAGCATGATAATCAACACTGAAGCTTTCTTT
CASSMIINTEAFF
>NA|TRBJ1-3|NA|TRBV6-5
TGTGCCAGCAGTTACTCCTGGACAGCCTCTGGAAACACCATATATTTT
CASSYSWTASGNTIYF
>NA|TRBJ2-1|TRBD2|TRBV12-3/TRBV12-4
TGTGCCAGCAATCCGGGACTAGTTAACAATGAGCAGTTCTTC
CASNPGLVNNEQFF
>few|TRBJ2-3|TRBD2|TRBV20-1
TGCAGTGCTGGACGACTAGCGGGAGAGTCAGATACGCAGTATTTT
CSAGRLAGESDTQYF
>NA|TRBJ2-1|NA|TRBV7-9
TGTGCCAGCAGCGTGGGAGGCACCACCTACAATGAGCAGTTCTTC
CASSVGGTTYNEQFF
>many|TRBJ1-5|TRBD1|TRBV6-1
TGTGCCAGCGGGACAGGGAATTCGGGGAGCAATCAGCCCCAGCATTTT
CASGTGNSGSNQPQHF
>NA|TRBJ2-1|NA|TRBV19
TGTGCCAGTAGTATCCAGGGGTACAATGAGCATTTCTTC
CASSIQGYNEHFF
>NA|TRBJ1-1|NA|TRBV5-1
TGCGCCAGCAGCTTTTTGGAGGCGAACACTGAAGCTTTCTTT
CASSFLEANTEAFF
>NA|TRBJ2-1|NA|TRBV18
TGTGCCAGCTCACCCTTGGACCTTTACAATGAGCAGTTCTTC
CASSPLDLYNEQFF
>few|TRBJ2-3|NA|TRBV6-1
TGTGCCAGCACTCCAGGGGTAGGAGATACGCAGTATTTT
CASTPGVGDTQYF
>NA|TRBJ2-7|NA|TRBV6-6
TGTGCCAGTAGTTGGGGGGCGGGTGCCTACGAGCAGTACTTC
CASSWGAGAYEQYF
>few|TRBJ2-4|TRBD2|TRBV20-1
TGCAGTGCTTTTCTAGCGGGGGGGCCGGGCATTCAGTACTTC
CSAFLAGGPGIQYF
>NA|TRBJ1-1|NA|TRBV6-1
TGTGCCAGCACGGACCTTTACACTGAAGCTTTCTTT
CASTDLYTEAFF
>few|TRBJ2-3|NA|TRBV5-1
TGCGCCAGCAGCTTGATGGGCTTCACAGATACGCAGTATTTT
CASSLMGFTDTQYF
>many|TRBJ1-1|TRBD1|TRBV5-1
TGTGCCAGCAGTTCGGACAGGGGAAACACTGAAGCTTTCTTT
CASSSDRGNTEAFF
>few|TRBJ1-2|NA|TRBV28
TGTGCCAGCAGGCTGAGGGGCTACACCTTC
CASRLRGYTF
>few|TRBJ1-1|NA|TRBV10-3
TGTGCCATCAGTGAGGCCGAGGTCGGGCCACCTGAAGCTTTCTTT
CAISEAEVGPPEAFF
>few|TRBJ1-1|NA|TRBV2
TGTGCCAGCAGTGAATCCTCACTCAGTGAAGCTTTCTTT
CASSESSLSEAFF
>few|TRBJ2-6|TRBD1|TRBV5-1
TGCGCCAGCAGCCGGGGACAGGGACCTTCTGCGGCCAACGTCCTGACTTTC
CASSRGQGPSAANVLTF
>NA|TRBJ2-3|NA|TRBV12-3/TRBV12-4
TGTGCCAGCCTCTTCTGGGATACGCAGTATTTT
CASLFWDTQYF
>NA|TRBJ2-1|TRBD2|TRBV6-1
TGTGCCAGCCTTGGAGCTAGCGGCGTTTATAATGAGCAGTTCTTC
CASLGASGVYNEQFF
>few|TRBJ1-2|TRBD1|TRBV10-3
TGTGCCATCAGGCAGACAGGGGAAAATTATGGCTACACCTTC
CAIRQTGENYGYTF
>few|TRBJ1-1|NA|TRBV7-6
TGTGCCAGCAGCTTTGGGTCTGGGGCAGGGGTTATAAACCGGAACACTGAAGCTTTCTTT
CASSFGSGAGVINRNTEAFF
>NA|TRBJ1-4|TRBD1|TRBV28
TGTGCCAGCAGGGACAGGGCTAATGAAAAACTGTTTTTT
CASRDRANEKLFF
>few|TRBJ2-5|TRBD2|TRBV20-1
TGCAGTGCTATTTCGACTAGCGAAGCGGGAGAGACCCAGTACTTC
CSAISTSEAGETQYF
>NA|TRBJ1-5|NA|TRBV19
TGTGCCAGTAGTATCGGTCCGGGCAAAGGGTCCCAGCATTTT
CASSIGPGKGSQHF
>many|TRBJ2-7|NA|TRBV27
TGTGCCAGCAGTAACCGGGACAAATTATACGAGCAGTACTTC
CASSNRDKLYEQYF